This T cell receptor (beta chain) originates from a study of OX40 agonist ivuxolimab in advanced cancers. Regarding the complete study: Ivuxolimab, which targeted the costimulatory receptor OX40 (CD134), was an agonistic, fully human IgG2 monoclonal antibody. Intravenous ivuxolimab was administered to patients every 2 weeks at six dose levels: 0.01, 0.1, 0.3, 1.5, 3 and 10 mg/kg. Of the approximately 50 patients in dose escalation, 19 had hepatocellular carcinoma, roughly 15 had melanoma, 9 had renal cell carcinoma and 9 had head and neck cancer. The dose-escalation cohort was around 83% male with a mean age of about 65 years, ranging from roughly 23 to 80. Prior anti-PD-1, anti-PD-L1 or anti-CTLA-4 therapy was permitted, and 40% of dose-escalation patients had received checkpoint inhibitors. Partial responses were achieved by three dose-escalation patients, of whom one had hepatocellular carcinoma and two had cutaneous melanoma. Peripheral TCRbeta sequencing aimed to test whether ivuxolimab altered TCR sequence diversity and caused clonal T-cell expansion. The monotherapy dose-escalation portion (N ≈ 50 patients) of the phase I ivuxolimab trial is reported in the paper. Study-wide conclusions, independent of this receptor: The antigen specificity of the peripheral T cells that underwent clonal expansion was not determined. In partial responders in the 0.1-3.0 mg/kg groups, normalized peripheral clonal expansion was found to be among the lowest, especially among CD8+ T cells. At doses from 0.1 to 3.0 mg/kg, clonal expansion was seen in both CD4+ and CD8+ blood T cells between baseline and week 6. Low levels of normalized T-cell clonal expansion were also seen in some patients who did not respond. On average, CD8+ T cells showed more expanded clones than CD4+ T cells after ivuxolimab.

Patients with a history of autoimmune disease or receiving systemic immunosuppression were excluded from the trial. Peripheral blood for TCR sequencing was collected from all dose cohorts at baseline, on cycle 4 day 1, and on cycle 7 day 1. The samples were taken from a phase I, first-in-human, multicenter, open-label dose-escalation trial of ivuxolimab. The trial enrolled adults with locally advanced or metastatic head and neck squamous cell, hepatocellular, melanoma or renal cell carcinoma. Before TCR sequencing, CD4+ T cells and CD8+ T cells were sorted from peripheral blood as separate populations. V trim: 6 bases; J trim: 2 bases; unmatched bases: 16. Based on the germline V gene (reference sequence), the CDR1 and CDR2 sequences are MNHEY and SMNVEV. Its CDR3 holds 17 amino acids, cysteine through phenylalanine. Only the CDR3 portion is preserved as DNA: 51 bases, with reading frame beginning at the first base.

Genomic DNA was isolated from the sorted cells so that the TCRbeta CDR3 region could be sequenced. TCRbeta CDR3 regions were sequenced using the immunoSEQ Assay. Held by TCRdb, this immuneACCESS table contains in-frame sequences only and omits some clones. Under half of the omission traces to an unresolved V gene where checked; the cause of the rest is unknown. Present in this sample are about 70,000 clones, about 84% of which were seen just once. The ten largest clones take up approximately 5% of the sample. About this clone: What this receptor recognizes is not known. No per-base quality is available; no much larger clone lies one base away.

The receptor was derived from an adult with an advanced solid tumor such as melanoma, head and neck, liver or kidney cancer. This specimen consisted of CD4+ or CD8+ T cells sorted from blood, obtained in a trial of the OX40 agonist ivuxolimab. This receptor chain uses TRBV27 and TRBJ2-7, and TRBD1 matches 7 of the central bases. The DNA is TGTGCCAGCAGAGGATACACGGGACAGTCAATTACCTACGAGCAGTACTTC. This yields the protein CASRGYTGQSITYEQYF.